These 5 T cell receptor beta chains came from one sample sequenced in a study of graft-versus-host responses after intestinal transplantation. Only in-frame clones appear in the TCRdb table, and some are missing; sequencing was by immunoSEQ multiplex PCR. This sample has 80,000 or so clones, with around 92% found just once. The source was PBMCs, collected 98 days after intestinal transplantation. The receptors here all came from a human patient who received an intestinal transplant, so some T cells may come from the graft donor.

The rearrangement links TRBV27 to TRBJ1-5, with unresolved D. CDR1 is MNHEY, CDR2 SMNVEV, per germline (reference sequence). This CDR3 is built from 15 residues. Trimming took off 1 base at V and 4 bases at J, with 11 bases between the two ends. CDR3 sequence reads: CASSLYGIKNQPQHF. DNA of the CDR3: TGTGCCAGCAGTTTATATGGGATTAAAAATCAGCCCCAGCATTTT.

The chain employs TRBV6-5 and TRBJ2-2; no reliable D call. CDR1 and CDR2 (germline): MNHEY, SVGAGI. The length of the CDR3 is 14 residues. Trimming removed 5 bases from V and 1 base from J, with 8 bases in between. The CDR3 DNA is TGTGCCAGCAGTGCATATGAGAACACCGGGGAGCTGTTTTTT. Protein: CASSAYENTGELFF.

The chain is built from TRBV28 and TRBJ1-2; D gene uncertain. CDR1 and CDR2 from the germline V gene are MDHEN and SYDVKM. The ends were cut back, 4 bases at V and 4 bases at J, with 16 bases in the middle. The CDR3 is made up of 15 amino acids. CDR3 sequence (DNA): TGTGCCAGCAGTTCAAAGGTGGTAGCGGTCTATGGCTACACCTTC. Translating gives CASSSKVVAVYGYTF.

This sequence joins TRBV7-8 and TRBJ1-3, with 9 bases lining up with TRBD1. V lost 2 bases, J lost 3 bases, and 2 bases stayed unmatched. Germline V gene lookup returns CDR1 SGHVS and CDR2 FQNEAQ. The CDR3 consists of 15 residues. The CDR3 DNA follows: TGTGCCAGCAGCTTAACGACAGGGGGTGGAAACACCATATATTTT. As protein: CASSLTTGGGNTIYF.

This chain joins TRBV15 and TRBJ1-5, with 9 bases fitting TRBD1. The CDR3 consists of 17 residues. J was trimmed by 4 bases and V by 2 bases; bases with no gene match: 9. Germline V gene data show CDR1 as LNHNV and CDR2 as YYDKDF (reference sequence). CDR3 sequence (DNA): TGTGCCACCAGCAGATCAGGGGACAGGGTACCTAATCAGCCCCAGCATTTT. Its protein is CATSRSGDRVPNQPQHF.